This TCR beta chain was observed in a study of cytomegalovirus exposure and HLA in healthy donors. As regards this clone: The antigen is not known.

Per germline, CDR1 MNHNY and CDR2 SVGAGI (reference sequence). V dropped 5 bases and J dropped 0 bases, with 16 bases sitting between them. The CDR3 totals 16 residues. PCR primers comprised 60 Vbeta and 13 Jbeta primers. Measured with immunoSEQ multiplex PCR; TCRdb has only the in-frame clones, and not every one. The table lists about 160,000 clones, 85% of them singletons, with 1% in the top ten. When sampled, the donors appeared nominally healthy, though they likely had unrecorded immune exposures. Broader study findings: In a later analysis, a missense DCLRE1C variant was linked to TCR beta V- and J-gene trimming.

The chain recombines TRBV6-6 with TRBJ2-5, with a weak D call TRBD1 (6 bases). This sequence was found in a boy between 2 and 10 years old in good health and CMV-seronegative. The sequencing input was PBMCs. The CDR3 protein is CASSPLGQGYQETQYF. Written as DNA, the CDR3 is TGTGCCAGCAGTCCTTTGGGGCAGGGGTACCAAGAGACCCAGTACTTC.